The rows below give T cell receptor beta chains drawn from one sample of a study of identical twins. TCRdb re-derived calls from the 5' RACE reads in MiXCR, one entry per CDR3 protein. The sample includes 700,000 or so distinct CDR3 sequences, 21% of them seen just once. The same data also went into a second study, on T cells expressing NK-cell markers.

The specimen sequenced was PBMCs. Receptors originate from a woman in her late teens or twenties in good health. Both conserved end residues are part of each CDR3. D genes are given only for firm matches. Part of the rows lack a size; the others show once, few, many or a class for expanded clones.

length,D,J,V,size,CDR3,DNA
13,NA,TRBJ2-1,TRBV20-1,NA,CSARGGLDNEQFF,TGCAGTGCTAGGGGGGGACTCGACAATGAGCAGTTCTTC
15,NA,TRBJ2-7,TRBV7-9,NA,CASEPPAGATYEQYF,TGTGCCAGCGAACCCCCTGCGGGGGCCACCTACGAGCAGTACTTC
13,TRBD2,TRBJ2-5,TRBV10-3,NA,CTISERGQETQYF,TGTACCATCAGTGAGCGGGGCCAAGAGACCCAGTACTTC
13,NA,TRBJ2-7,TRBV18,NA,CASSPPTEYEQYF,TGTGCCAGCTCACCACCGACCGAGTACGAGCAGTACTTC
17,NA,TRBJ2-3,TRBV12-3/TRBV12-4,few,CASSLLARILLTDTQYF,TGTGCCAGCAGTTTACTAGCGAGGATTCTACTCACAGATACGCAGTATTTT
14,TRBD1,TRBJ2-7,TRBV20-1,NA,CSAGGQAFSYEQYF,TGCAGTGCTGGGGGACAGGCATTCTCCTACGAGCAGTACTTC
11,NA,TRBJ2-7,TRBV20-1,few,CSAESGWEQYF,TGCAGTGCGGAGAGCGGGTGGGAGCAGTACTTC
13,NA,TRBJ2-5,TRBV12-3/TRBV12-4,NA,CASSDGFQETQYF,TGTGCCAGCAGCGACGGATTCCAAGAGACCCAGTACTTC
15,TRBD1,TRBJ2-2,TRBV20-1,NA,CSVPPQGRATGELFF,TGCAGTGTCCCGCCACAGGGGCGGGCCACCGGGGAGCTGTTTTTT
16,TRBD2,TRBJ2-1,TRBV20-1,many,CSAREGSGGVHNEQFF,TGCAGTGCTAGAGAGGGAAGCGGGGGGGTACACAATGAGCAGTTCTTC
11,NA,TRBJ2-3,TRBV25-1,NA,CASTWGDTQYF,TGTGCCAGCACTTGGGGAGATACGCAGTATTTT
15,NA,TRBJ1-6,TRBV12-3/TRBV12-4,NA,CASRSDPRENSPLHF,TGTGCCAGCAGATCAGACCCCAGGGAGAATTCACCCCTCCACTTT
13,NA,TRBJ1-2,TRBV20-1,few,CSARPSTDYGYTF,TGCAGTGCTAGACCTTCGACAGACTATGGCTACACCTTC
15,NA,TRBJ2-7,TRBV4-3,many,CASSQETRPTYEQYF,TGCGCCAGCAGCCAAGAGACCCGGCCTACCTACGAGCAGTACTTC
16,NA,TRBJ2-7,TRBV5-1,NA,CASSSYPGQKIYEQYF,TGCGCCAGCAGCTCTTATCCGGGACAAAAGATCTACGAGCAGTACTTC
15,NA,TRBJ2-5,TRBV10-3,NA,CATREFRGGEETQYF,TGTGCCACCCGAGAATTCCGGGGAGGAGAGGAGACCCAGTACTTC
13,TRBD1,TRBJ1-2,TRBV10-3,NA,CAIREGQNYGYTF,TGTGCCATCAGGGAGGGACAGAACTATGGCTACACCTTC
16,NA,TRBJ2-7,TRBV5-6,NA,CAISSRGSGSSYEQYF,TGTGCCATCAGCTCCCGGGGTAGCGGCAGCTCCTACGAGCAGTACTTC
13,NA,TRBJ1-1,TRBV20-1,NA,CSARSQGNTEAFF,TGCAGTGCTAGAAGTCAGGGTAACACTGAAGCTTTCTTT
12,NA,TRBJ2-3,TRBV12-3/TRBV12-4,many,CASSLGGDTQYF,TGTGCCAGCAGCTTAGGGGGGGATACGCAGTATTTT
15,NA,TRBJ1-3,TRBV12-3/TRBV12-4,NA,CASSSRRKGGNTIYF,TGTGCCAGCAGTTCACGGCGGAAAGGTGGAAACACCATATATTTT
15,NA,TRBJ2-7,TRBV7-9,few,CASSTRTGSTYEQYF,TGTGCCAGCAGCACCCGAACCGGGAGTACCTACGAGCAGTACTTC
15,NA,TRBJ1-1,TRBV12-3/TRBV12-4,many,CASSPAGTGRTEAFF,TGTGCCAGCAGTCCCGCCGGGACGGGGAGGACTGAAGCTTTCTTT